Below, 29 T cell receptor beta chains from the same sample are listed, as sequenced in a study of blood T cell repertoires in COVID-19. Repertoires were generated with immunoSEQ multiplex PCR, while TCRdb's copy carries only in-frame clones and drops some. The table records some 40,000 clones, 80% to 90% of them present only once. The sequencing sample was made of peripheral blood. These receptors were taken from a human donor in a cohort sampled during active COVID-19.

As DNA, the CDR3 is TGTGCCAGCAGTGAACCCGGGATTAACTATGGCTACACCTTC. This codes for CASSEPGINYGYTF. The chain employs TRBV25-1 and TRBJ1-2, with no clear D. CDR1 is MGHDK and CDR2 is SYGVNS in the germline V gene. This CDR3 has 14 amino acids. Deletions cut 2 bases from V and 1 base from J, with 8 bases between.

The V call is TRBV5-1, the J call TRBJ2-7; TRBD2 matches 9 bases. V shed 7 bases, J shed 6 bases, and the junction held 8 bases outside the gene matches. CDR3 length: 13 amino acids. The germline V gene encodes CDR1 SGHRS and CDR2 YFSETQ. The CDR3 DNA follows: TGCGCCAGCGCCTCAGGGACTAGCCTCGAGCAGTACTTC. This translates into CASASGTSLEQYF.

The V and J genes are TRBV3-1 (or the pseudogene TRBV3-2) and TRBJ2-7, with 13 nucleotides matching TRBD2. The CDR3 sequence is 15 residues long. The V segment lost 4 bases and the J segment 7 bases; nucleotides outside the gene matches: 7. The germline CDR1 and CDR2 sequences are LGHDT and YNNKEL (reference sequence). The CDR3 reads CASSRTSGGVREQYF. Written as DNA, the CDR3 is TGTGCCAGCAGCCGGACTAGCGGGGGAGTAAGGGAGCAGTACTTC.

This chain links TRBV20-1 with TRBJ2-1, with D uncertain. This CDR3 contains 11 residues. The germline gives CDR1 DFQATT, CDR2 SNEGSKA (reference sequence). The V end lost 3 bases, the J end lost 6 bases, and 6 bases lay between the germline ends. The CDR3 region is CSASELNEQFF. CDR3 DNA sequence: TGCAGTGCTAGTGAACTCAATGAGCAGTTCTTC.

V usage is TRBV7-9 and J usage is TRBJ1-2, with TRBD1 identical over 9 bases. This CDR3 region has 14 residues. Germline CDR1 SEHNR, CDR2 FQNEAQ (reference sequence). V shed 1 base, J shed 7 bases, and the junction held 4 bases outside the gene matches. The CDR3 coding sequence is TGTGCCAGCAGCTTAGACGACAGGGGGAGTGGCTACACCTTC. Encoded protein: CASSLDDRGSGYTF.

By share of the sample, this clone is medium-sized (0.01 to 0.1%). CDR3 region: CASSLGDREETQYF. In nucleotides, the CDR3 is TGCGCCAGCAGCCTTGGGGACAGAGAAGAGACCCAGTACTTC. The chain links TRBV4-1 to TRBJ2-5, with 7 bases identical to TRBD1. Germline V gene lookup returns CDR1 MGHRA and CDR2 YSYEKL. V dropped 4 bases and J dropped 3; count of bases not matched to a gene: 5. The CDR3 extends over 14 amino acids.

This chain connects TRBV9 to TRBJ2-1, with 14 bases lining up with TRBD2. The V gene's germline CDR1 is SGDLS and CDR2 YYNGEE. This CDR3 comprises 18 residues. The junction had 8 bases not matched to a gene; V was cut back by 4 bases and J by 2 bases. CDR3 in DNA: TGTGCCAGCAGCAAGGGACTAGCGGGAGCAACCACCTACAATGAGCAGTTCTTC. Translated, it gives CASSKGLAGATTYNEQFF.

Here the CDR3 DNA reads TGTGCCAGCAGTTACCCGGGGGGGAGCGGCACAGATACGCAGTATTTT. Translating it yields CASSYPGGSGTDTQYF. This rearrangement joins TRBV6-5 to TRBJ2-3; 8 bases match TRBD2. V was pared by 2 bases and J by 1 base, with 5 bases of the junction left unmatched. Germline values: CDR1 MNHEY, CDR2 SVGAGI. There are 16 residues in the CDR3.

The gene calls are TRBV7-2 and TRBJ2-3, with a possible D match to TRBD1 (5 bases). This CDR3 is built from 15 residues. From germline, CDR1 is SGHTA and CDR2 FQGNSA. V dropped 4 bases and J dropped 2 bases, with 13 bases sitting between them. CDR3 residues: CASSYDSSNTDTQYF. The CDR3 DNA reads TGTGCCAGCAGCTATGACAGTTCTAACACAGATACGCAGTATTTT.

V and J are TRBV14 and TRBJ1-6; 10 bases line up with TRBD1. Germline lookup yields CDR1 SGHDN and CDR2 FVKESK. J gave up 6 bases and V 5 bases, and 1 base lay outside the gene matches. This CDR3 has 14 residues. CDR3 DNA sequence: TGTGCCAGCAGCTGGGACAGGGGTAATTCACCCCTCCACTTT. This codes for CASSWDRGNSPLHF.

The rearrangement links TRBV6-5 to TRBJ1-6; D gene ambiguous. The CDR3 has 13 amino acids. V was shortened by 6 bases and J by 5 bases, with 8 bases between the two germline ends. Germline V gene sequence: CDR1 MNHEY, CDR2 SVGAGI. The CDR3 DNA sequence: TGTGCCAGCAGCAACGACAATAATTCACCCCTCCACTTT. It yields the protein CASSNDNNSPLHF.

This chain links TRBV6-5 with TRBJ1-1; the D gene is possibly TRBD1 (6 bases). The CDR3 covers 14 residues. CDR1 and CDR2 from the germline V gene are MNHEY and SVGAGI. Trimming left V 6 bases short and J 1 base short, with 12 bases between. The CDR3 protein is CASRPGHPNTEAFF. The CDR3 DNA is TGTGCCAGCAGGCCGGGACATCCGAACACTGAAGCTTTCTTT.

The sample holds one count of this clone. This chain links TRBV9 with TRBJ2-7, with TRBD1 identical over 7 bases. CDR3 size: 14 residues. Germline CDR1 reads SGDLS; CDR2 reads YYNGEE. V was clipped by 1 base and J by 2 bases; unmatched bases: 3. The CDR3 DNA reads TGTGCCAGCAGCGTAAGGCAGGGGGCCTACGAGCAGTACTTC. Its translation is CASSVRQGAYEQYF.

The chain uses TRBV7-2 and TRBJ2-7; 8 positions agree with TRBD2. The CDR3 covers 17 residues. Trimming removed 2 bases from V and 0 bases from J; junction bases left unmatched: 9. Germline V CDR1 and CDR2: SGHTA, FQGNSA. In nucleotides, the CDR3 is TGTGCCAGCAGCTTATACAAAGCGGGAGCCGACTCCTACGAGCAGTACTTC. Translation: CASSLYKAGADSYEQYF.

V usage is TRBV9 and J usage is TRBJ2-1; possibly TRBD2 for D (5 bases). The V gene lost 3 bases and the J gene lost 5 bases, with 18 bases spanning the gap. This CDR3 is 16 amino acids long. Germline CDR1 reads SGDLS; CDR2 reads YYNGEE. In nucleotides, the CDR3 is TGTGCCAGCAGCGCGAGAATAGGGAGTTACGACAATGAGCAGTTCTTC. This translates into CASSARIGSYDNEQFF.

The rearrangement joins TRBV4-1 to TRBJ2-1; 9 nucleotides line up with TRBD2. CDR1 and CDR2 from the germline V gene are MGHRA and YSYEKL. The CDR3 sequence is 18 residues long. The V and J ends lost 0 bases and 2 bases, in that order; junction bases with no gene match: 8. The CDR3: CASSQEGQLAGAYNEQFF. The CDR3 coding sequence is TGCGCCAGCAGCCAAGAGGGGCAACTAGCGGGTGCCTACAATGAGCAGTTCTTC.

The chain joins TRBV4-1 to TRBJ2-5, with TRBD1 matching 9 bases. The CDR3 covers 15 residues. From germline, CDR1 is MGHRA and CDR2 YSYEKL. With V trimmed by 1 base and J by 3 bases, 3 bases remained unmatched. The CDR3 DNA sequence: TGCGCCAGCAGCCAAGGGACAGGGGAAGAAGAGACCCAGTACTTC. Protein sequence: CASSQGTGEEETQYF.

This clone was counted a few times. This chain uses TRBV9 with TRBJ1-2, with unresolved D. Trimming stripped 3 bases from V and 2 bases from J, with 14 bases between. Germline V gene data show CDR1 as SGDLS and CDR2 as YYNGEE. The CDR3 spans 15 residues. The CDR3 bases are TGTGCCAGCAGCGCCCGCGCGAGCGAGAACTATGGCTACACCTTC. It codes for CASSARASENYGYTF.

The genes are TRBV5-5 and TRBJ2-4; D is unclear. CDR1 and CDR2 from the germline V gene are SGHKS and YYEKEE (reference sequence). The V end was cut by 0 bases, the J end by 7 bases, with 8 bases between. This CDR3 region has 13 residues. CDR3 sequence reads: CASSLGPFNIQYF. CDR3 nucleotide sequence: TGTGCCAGCAGCTTGGGTCCATTTAACATTCAGTACTTC.

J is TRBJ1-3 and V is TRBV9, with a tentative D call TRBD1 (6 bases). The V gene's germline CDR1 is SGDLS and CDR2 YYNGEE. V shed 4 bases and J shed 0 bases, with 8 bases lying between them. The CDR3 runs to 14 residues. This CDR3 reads CASSTGSSGNTIYF. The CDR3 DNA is TGTGCCAGCAGCACAGGGAGCTCTGGAAACACCATATATTTT.

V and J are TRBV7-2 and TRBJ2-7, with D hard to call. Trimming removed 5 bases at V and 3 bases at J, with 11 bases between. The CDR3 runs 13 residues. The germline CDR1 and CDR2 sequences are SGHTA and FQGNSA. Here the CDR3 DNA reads TGTGCCAGCAGCCCCGCCCCGAGCTACGAGCAGTACTTC. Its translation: CASSPAPSYEQYF.

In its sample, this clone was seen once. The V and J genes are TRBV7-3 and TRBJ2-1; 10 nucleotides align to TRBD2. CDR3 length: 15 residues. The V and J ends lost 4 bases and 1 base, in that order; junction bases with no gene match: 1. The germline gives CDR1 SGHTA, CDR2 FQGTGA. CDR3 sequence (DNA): TGTGCCAGCAGCTCACTAGCGGGGTCCTACAATGAGCAGTTCTTC. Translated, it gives CASSSLAGSYNEQFF.

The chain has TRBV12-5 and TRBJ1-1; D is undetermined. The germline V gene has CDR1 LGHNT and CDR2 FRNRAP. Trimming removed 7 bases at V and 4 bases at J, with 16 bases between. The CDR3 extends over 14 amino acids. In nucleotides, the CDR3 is TGTGCTAGTGTATATGATCTATTGAGCACTGAAGCTTTCTTT. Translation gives CASVYDLLSTEAFF. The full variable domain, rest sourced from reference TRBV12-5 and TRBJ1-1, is DARVTQTPRHKVTEMGQEVTMRCQPILGHNTVFWYRQTMMQGLELLAYFRNRAPLDDSGMPKDRFSAEMPDATLATLKIQPSEPRDSAVYFCASVYDLLSTEAFFGQGTRLTVV.

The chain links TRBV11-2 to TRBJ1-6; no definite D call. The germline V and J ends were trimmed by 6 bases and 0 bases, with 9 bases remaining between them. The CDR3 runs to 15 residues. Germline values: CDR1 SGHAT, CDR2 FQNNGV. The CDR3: CASREQSSYNSPLHF. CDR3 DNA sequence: TGTGCCAGCAGGGAACAGAGCTCCTATAATTCACCCCTCCACTTT.

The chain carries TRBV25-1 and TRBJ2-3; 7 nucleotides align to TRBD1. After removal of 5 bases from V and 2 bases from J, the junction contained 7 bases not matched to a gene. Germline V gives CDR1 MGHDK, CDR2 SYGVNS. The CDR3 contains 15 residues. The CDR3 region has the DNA TGTGCCAGCAGTCAACACAGGGGTTCCACAGATACGCAGTATTTT. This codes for CASSQHRGSTDTQYF.

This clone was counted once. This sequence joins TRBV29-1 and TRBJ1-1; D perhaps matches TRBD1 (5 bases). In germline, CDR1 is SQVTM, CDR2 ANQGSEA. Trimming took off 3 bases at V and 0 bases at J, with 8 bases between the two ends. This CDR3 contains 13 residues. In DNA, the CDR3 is TGCAGCGTTGATAAGGGGCTGAACACTGAAGCTTTCTTT. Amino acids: CSVDKGLNTEAFF. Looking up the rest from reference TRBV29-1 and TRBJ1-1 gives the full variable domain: SAVISQKPSRDICQRGTSLTIQCQVDSQVTMMFWYRQQPGQSLTLIATANQGSEATYESGFVIDKFPISRPNLTFSTLTVSNMSPEDSSIYLCSVDKGLNTEAFFGQGTRLTVV.

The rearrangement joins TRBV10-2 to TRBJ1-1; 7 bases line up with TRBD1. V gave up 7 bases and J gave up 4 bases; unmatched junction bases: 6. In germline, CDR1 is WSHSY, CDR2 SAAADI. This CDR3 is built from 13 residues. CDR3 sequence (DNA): TGCGCCAGCAAGGGGGCCTCTGGCACTGAAGCTTTCTTT. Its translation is CASKGASGTEAFF.

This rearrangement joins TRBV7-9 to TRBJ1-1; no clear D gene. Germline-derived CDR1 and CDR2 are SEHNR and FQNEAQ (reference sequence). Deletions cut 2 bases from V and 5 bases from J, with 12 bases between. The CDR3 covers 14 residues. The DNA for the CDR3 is TGTGCCAGCAGCTTACGGGGTACCCAAACTGAAGCTTTCTTT. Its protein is CASSLRGTQTEAFF.

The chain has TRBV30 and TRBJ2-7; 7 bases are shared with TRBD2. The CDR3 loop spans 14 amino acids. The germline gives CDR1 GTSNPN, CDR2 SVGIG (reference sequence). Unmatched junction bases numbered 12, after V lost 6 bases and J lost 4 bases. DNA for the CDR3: TGTGCCTGCGCCCTTCGCGGGGGAGTGTACGAGCAGTACTTC. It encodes CACALRGGVYEQYF.